This passage covers 10 T cell receptor beta chains from one sample sequenced in a study of T-cell memory formation after mild COVID-19 (dated by TCRdb to the early 2020s). Library construction relied on 5' RACE. Sequencing instrument: Illumina NovaSeq 6000. TCRdb trimmed public reads at Q25 via fastp, called clones via MiXCR and kept in-frame beta chains. CDR3 protein duplicates are merged, each entry listing the most common genes and DNA. The sample table shows about 290,000 distinct CDR3 sequences, and 15% to 20% are seen once. 20% to 25% of the sample goes to the ten largest clones. Material for sequencing was PBMCs or a T cell subset sorted from them (not recorded which). The receptors originated from a man aged 18 to 30 who had mild COVID-19 (a few samples of this study predate the infection). The sample titles of this study are shuffled in the database, so cell type and time point are left out; the donor was told from shared clones.

The CDR3 is CATSRGGGSTDTQYF. CDR3 nucleotides: TGTGCCACCAGCAGGGGCGGTGGTAGCACAGATACGCAGTATTTT. The V call is TRBV15, the J call TRBJ2-3; D gene unclear. Per the germline V gene, CDR1 is LNHNV and CDR2 is YYDKDF (reference sequence). The CDR3 sequence is 15 residues long. Trimming removed 3 bases at V and 0 bases at J, with 10 bases between.

This clonotype was found a few times. The chain recombines TRBV7-2 with TRBJ1-2; maybe TRBD1 (5 bases). Trimming stripped 2 bases from V and 4 bases from J, with 11 bases between. Germline CDR1 and CDR2: SGHTA and FQGNSA. This CDR3 comprises 14 residues. For the CDR3, the DNA is TGTGCCAGCAGCTTACAGGGTCACAGCTATGGCTACACCTTC. Its translation is CASSLQGHSYGYTF.

The chain recombines TRBV7-2 with TRBJ1-2; D gene uncertain. The CDR3 loop spans 14 amino acids. The V and J ends lost 5 bases and 5 bases respectively, with 15 bases between them. Germline CDR1 is SGHTA and CDR2 is FQGNSA. The DNA of the CDR3 is TGTGCCAGCAGCGTAGGCCGGGTGGAGTATGGCTACACCTTC. It is translated as CASSVGRVEYGYTF.

This clonotype was observed a few times. The chain couples TRBV7-2 to TRBJ2-3; D gene unclear. CDR1 is SGHTA and CDR2 is FQGNSA in the germline V gene. CDR3 size: 14 residues. Trimming pared 3 bases from V and 3 bases from J, leaving 10 bases between. CDR3 nucleotides: TGTGCCAGCAGCTTCCTAGTCAGTACAGATACGCAGTATTTT. Translating it yields CASSFLVSTDTQYF.

This clonotype occurred a few times. The V gene is TRBV19, the J gene TRBJ2-6; 9 bases are a match to TRBD1. CDR3 size: 16 residues. The germline gives CDR1 LNHDA, CDR2 SQIVND (reference sequence). V trimming: 9 bases; J trimming: 0 bases; junction bases outside the gene matches: 6. The CDR3 DNA reads as TGTGCCAGCCGGACAGGGGTGGTCTCTGGGGCCAACGTCCTGACTTTC. Translating it yields CASRTGVVSGANVLTF. The complete variable domain, with remaining parts taken from reference TRBV19 and TRBJ2-6, reads DGGITQSPKYLFRKEGQNVTLSCEQNLNHDAMYWYRQDPGQGLRLIYYSQIVNDFQKGDIAEGYSVSREKKESFPLTVTSAQKNPTAFYLCASRTGVVSGANVLTFGAGSRLTVL.

V is TRBV7-2 and J is TRBJ1-6, with D perhaps matching TRBD1 (5 bases). The CDR3 totals 13 residues. The ends were cut back, 3 bases at V and 10 bases at J, with 10 bases in the middle. CDR1 SGHTA and CDR2 FQGNSA come from the germline V gene. The CDR3 nucleotides read TGTGCCAGCAGCTTTCTAGGGGCCTCACCCCTCCACTTT. Its translation is CASSFLGASPLHF.

The chain links TRBV27 to TRBJ2-7; D perhaps matches TRBD2 (6 bases). The length of the CDR3 is 14 residues. Trimming removed 3 bases from V and 7 bases from J, with 16 bases in between. The V gene's germline CDR1 is MNHEY and CDR2 SMNVEV (reference sequence). The DNA for the CDR3 is TGTGCCAGCAGTTTCGGGACTGAAGTTAAGGAGCAGTACTTC. This gives the protein CASSFGTEVKEQYF.

This clonotype was counted a few times. The chain is built from TRBV6-2 or TRBV6-3 and TRBJ1-1; D ambiguous. V lost 8 bases to trimming and J lost 0 bases, with 19 bases between them. Germline CDR1 and CDR2: MNHEY and SVGEGT. The CDR3 length is 16 residues. The CDR3 reads CASGLLLSVMNTEAFF. Written as DNA, the CDR3 is TGTGCCAGCGGGTTACTACTATCGGTAATGAACACTGAAGCTTTCTTT.

The chain is built from TRBV7-2 and TRBJ1-2; TRBD1 matches 8 bases. The CDR3 covers 15 residues. After removal of 1 base from V and 6 bases from J, the junction contained 7 bases not matched to a gene. In germline, CDR1 is SGHTA, CDR2 FQGNSA. CDR3 nucleotides: TGTGCCAGCAGCTTAGGAGGACAGGGAATGGATGGCTACACCTTC. Amino acids: CASSLGGQGMDGYTF. Together with reference TRBV7-2 and TRBJ1-2, the CDR3 gives the full variable domain: GAGVSQSPSNKVTEKGKDVELRCDPISGHTALYWYRQSLGQGLEFLIYFQGNSAPDKSGLPSDRFSAERTGGSVSTLTIQRTQQEDSAVYLCASSLGGQGMDGYTFGSGTRLTVV.

The chain couples TRBV7-8 to TRBJ1-3; 8 bases fit TRBD1. The germline V gene has CDR1 SGHVS and CDR2 FQNEAQ. The CDR3 length is 14 residues. V lost 5 bases to trimming and J lost 7 bases; unmatched junction nucleotides: 7. The CDR3 here is CASSTGQGGNTIYF. CDR3 sequence (DNA): TGTGCCAGCAGCACAGGACAGGGAGGGAACACCATATATTTT.